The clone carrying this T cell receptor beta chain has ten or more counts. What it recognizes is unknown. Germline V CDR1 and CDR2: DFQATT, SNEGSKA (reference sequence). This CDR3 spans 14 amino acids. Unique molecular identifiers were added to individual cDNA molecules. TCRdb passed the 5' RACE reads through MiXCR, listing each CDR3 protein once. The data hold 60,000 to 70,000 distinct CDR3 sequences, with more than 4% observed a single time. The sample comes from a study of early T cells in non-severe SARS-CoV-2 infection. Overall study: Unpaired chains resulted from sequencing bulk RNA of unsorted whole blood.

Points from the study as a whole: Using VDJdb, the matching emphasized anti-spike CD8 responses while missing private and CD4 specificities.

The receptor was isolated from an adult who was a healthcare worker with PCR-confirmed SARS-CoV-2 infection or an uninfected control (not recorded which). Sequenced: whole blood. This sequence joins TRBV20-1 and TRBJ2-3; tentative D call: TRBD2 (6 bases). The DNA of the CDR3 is TGCAGGATGACTGGGGGAGGTGTCGCAGATACGCAGTATTTT. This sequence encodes CRMTGGGVADTQYF.